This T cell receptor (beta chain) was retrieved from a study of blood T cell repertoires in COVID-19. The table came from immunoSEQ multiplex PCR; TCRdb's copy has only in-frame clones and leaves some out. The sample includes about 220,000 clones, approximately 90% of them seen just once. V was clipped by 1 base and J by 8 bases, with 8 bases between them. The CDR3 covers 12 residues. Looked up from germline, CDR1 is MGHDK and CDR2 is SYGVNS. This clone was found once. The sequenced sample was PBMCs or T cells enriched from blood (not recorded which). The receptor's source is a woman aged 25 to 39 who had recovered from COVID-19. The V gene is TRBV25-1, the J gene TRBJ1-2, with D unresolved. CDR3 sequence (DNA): TGTGCCAGCAGTGAATCGATGCGGGGCTACACCTTC. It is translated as CASSESMRGYTF.